This entry concerns a single TCR beta chain. This clone was seen only a few times. Its antigen remains undetermined. Base qualities are not recorded, but no much larger clone differs from it by a single base. The immunoSEQ hsTCRB assay version 4 in survey mode was used to sequence TCRbeta repertoires from genomic DNA. For TCRbeta sequencing, genomic DNA was diluted to 10 ng/uL, and up to about 1 ug was used per sample. The published analysis was carried out like this. ImmunoSeq Analyzer 3.0 was used for analysis of TCRbeta data, and diversity was computed on productive nucleotide rearrangements. Using the Immunarch R package, the improved Chao index served to estimate lower-bound TCR diversity and the Gini coefficient served to estimate clonality. Nucleotide rearrangements that differed but encoded the same CDR3beta amino acid sequence were counted as separate clonotypes. Differential abundance analysis found TCRbeta sequences that were significantly enriched in antigen-responding cells compared with anti-CD3/anti-CD28-activated cells. Using predicted peptide-MHC specificity as the basis, GLIPH2 grouped TCRs into clusters, both for each participant individually and for the merged data sets that combined participants. TCRdb obtained this table from immuneACCESS and retained in-frame rearrangements with V and J assigned. These tables miss some clones; where compared with another copy, unresolved V genes account for less than half of the shortfall, and the remainder is unexplained. The V and J calls and the clone size are those of that table, but D and trimming were determined from the DNA. For this sample there are 48,000 or so clones; 75% to 85% appear just once. The biggest ten clones account for less than 3% of the sample.

The data stem from a study of persistence of HIV-infected CD4 T cells (TCRdb year 2020). About the full investigation: CMV- and HIV-1 Gag-responding CD4+ T cells were isolated from ART-treated individuals so that antigen-driven clonal expansion of HIV-1-infected cells could be examined. Suppressive ART had been received by participants for a median of roughly 8 years. Peripheral blood samples of up to roughly 180 mL were obtained at multiple time points, with the exception of a couple of participants, for whom leukapheresis was performed at a single time point. The clonality of all cells in each sorted population was measured by TCRbeta sequencing, and the clonality of infected cells was measured by proviral sequencing. In the cross-participant TCR cluster analysis, eight or nine participants were included for CMV and more than five participants were included for Gag. The full study reports these points: Degenerate expanded CDR3beta sequences were enriched in antigen-responding cells, suggesting convergent selection of CD4+ responses to CMV and Gag. Significantly lower TCRbeta richness was observed in CMV- and Gag-responding cells than in anti-CD3/anti-CD28-responding cells, and higher oligoclonality was observed in CMV-responding cells than in CD3/CD28-stimulated and Gag-responding cells. Only a small number of individuals took part in the study, and only a limited range of antigens was tested. Bulk TCR analyses could not be restricted to the rare CMV-responding cells that actually carried HIV-1 proviruses. Within the same sorted populations, how oligoclonal the TCRs were correlated with how oligoclonal the proviruses were.

The CDR3 covers 15 residues, taking in both the cysteine and the phenylalanine. Here the CDR3 DNA is all that survives: 45 bases in frame from base 1. At the junction V is shortened by 6 bases and J by 1 base, with 13 bases in between. According to the germline V gene (reference sequence), CDR1 reads MNHNY and CDR2 reads SVGAGI. Interpreted using the paper, the treatment or condition label stands for: suppressive antiretroviral therapy. Cells were stimulated with lysates of CMV-infected fibroblasts at roughly 11 ug/mL. Memory CD4+ T cells that did not respond, being CD40L-negative, CD69-negative and CD45RO-high, were sorted as memory populations depleted of antigen-responding cells. Participants were HIV-1-infected adults who started suppressive ART during chronic infection. Participants had undetectable plasma HIV-1 RNA below 50 copies/mL for at least 4 years. To be included, participants needed a CD4+ T cell count above 400 cells/uL and a positive CMV serology. Before stimulation, PBMCs were isolated using density centrifugation and then depleted of CD8+ T cells. For under 20 hours, the CD8-depleted PBMCs were stimulated with anti-CD28/CD49d costimulation, a CD40-blocking antibody, and enfuvirtide to prevent new infections. Cell sorting was done on a Beckman Coulter MoFlo Legacy or XDP sorter, and dead cells were excluded with propidium iodide. For samples with more than one million cells, genomic DNA was extracted with the QIAamp DNA Mini Kit, and for all other samples the Quick-DNA Microprep Kit was used.

This receptor chain uses TRBV6-6 and TRBJ1-5; the D region possibly corresponds to TRBD1 (6 bases align). The material was CD4+ T cells sorted from PBMCs after 18-hour stimulation, obtained from a patient who received antiretroviral therapy. The cell subset or site tag for this specimen amounts to: CD40L-CD69- CD45RO-high memory CD4 T cells not responding to CMV lysate. The TCR sequence derives from an adult man with HIV who was CMV-seropositive. CDR3 loop: CASSRDGQSNQPQHF. The nucleotide sequence is given as TGTGCCAGCAGCCGAGACGGACAGAGCAATCAGCCCCAGCATTTT.